Listed here are 21 T cell receptor beta chains from one sample, sequenced in a study of OX40 agonist ivuxolimab in advanced cancers. The repertoire was sequenced with immunoSEQ multiplex PCR; TCRdb's copy has only in-frame clones and lacks some. The table records 65,000 to 75,000 clones, about 85% of them present only once. Sequenced here: CD4+ or CD8+ T cells sorted from blood, sampled in a trial of the OX40 agonist ivuxolimab. These receptors were obtained from an adult with an advanced solid tumor such as melanoma, head and neck, liver or kidney cancer.

V gene TRBV6-5 combines with J gene TRBJ1-5; D is undetermined. V was pared by 6 bases and J by 4 bases, with 10 bases between. This CDR3 is 13 amino acids long. Germline V gene data show CDR1 as MNHEY and CDR2 as SVGAGI. In DNA form, the CDR3 reads TGTGCCAGCAGGGGTGGGTATAATCAGCCCCAGCATTTT. Amino acids: CASRGGYNQPQHF.

The chain is built from TRBV7-2 and TRBJ1-2; D not resolved. The germline gives CDR1 SGHTA, CDR2 FQGNSA. The V end was cut by 5 bases, the J end by 6 bases, with 10 bases between. The CDR3 is 12 amino acids. CDR3 residues: CASSPQADGYTF. CDR3 sequence (DNA): TGTGCCAGCAGCCCCCAGGCCGATGGCTACACCTTC.

The CDR3 coding sequence is TGCAGCGTTCGCAGGGGGTTAGAGTCACCCCTCCACTTT. The encoded protein is CSVRRGLESPLHF. The V and J genes are TRBV29-1 and TRBJ1-6; 7 bases map to TRBD1. This CDR3 contains 13 residues. Per germline, CDR1 SQVTM and CDR2 ANQGSEA. Trimming cost V 5 bases and J 10 bases; bases outside gene matches: 8.

The chain has TRBV28 and TRBJ2-4, with TRBD2 identical over 8 bases. The CDR3 is made up of 14 amino acids. CDR1 is MDHEN and CDR2 is SYDVKM in the germline V gene. Trimming cost V 5 bases and J 6 bases; bases outside gene matches: 6. CDR3 sequence (DNA): TGTGCCAGCAGTCGGGGGGGAGAAAGAAACATTCAGTACTTC. It specifies CASSRGGERNIQYF.

This chain joins TRBV5-8 and TRBJ2-1; D might be TRBD2 (6 bases). CDR3 length: 14 amino acids. Trimming stripped 5 bases from V and 0 bases from J, with 9 bases between. Germline V lookup: CDR1 SGHTS, CDR2 YDEGEE. The CDR3 sequence: CASRLTSSYNEQFF. The CDR3 DNA reads as TGTGCCAGCAGACTGACTAGCTCCTACAATGAGCAGTTCTTC.

As DNA, the CDR3 is TGTGCCAGCAGCGCGACCGGGACAGGGGAAGGGCCCCAGCATTTT. Translation: CASSATGTGEGPQHF. The V call is TRBV7-6, the J call TRBJ1-5, with TRBD1 matching over 10 bases. J gave up 9 bases and V 5 bases, and 10 bases lay outside the gene matches. Germline V gene lookup returns CDR1 SGHVS and CDR2 FNYEAQ. This CDR3 comprises 15 residues.

The CDR3 coding sequence is TGTGCCAGCAGCTTCGGTCAGACAGGGGCCTACGAGCAGTACTTC. Translating it yields CASSFGQTGAYEQYF. The chain is built from TRBV9 and TRBJ2-7, with TRBD1 identical over 8 bases. The V and J ends lost 4 bases and 2 bases, in that order; junction bases with no gene match: 8. This CDR3 region has 15 residues. The germline gives CDR1 SGDLS, CDR2 YYNGEE.

The sample holds a few counts of this clone. CDR3 bases: TGTGCCAGTAGTATAGATGGGACATCCTTGGGCAATGAGCAGTTCTTC. This sequence encodes CASSIDGTSLGNEQFF. This sequence joins TRBV19 and TRBJ2-1; maybe TRBD1 (6 bases). The CDR3 spans 16 residues. Germline V gene lookup returns CDR1 LNHDA and CDR2 SQIVND (reference sequence). V lost 0 bases to trimming and J lost 6 bases, with 15 bases between them.

This rearrangement joins TRBV15 to TRBJ2-1; unclear D gene. Germline CDR1 and CDR2: LNHNV and YYDKDF (reference sequence). CDR3 length equals 13 residues. V lost 0 bases and J lost 7, with 7 bases in between. In DNA, the CDR3 is TGTGCCACCAGCAGAGATATCGGTAATGAGCAGTTCTTC. Residues: CATSRDIGNEQFF.

The CDR3 DNA sequence: TGTGCCAGAAGCTTCTTAACTGGAAACACCATATATTTT. This codes for CARSFLTGNTIYF. The chain links TRBV5-3 to TRBJ1-3; D is unclear. TRBV5-3 is marked as an open reading frame, function uncertain. V was pared by 2 bases and J by 2 bases, with 5 bases between. CDR3 size: 13 residues.

This chain connects TRBV29-1 to TRBJ1-4; TRBD1 matches at 8 bases. CDR3 length equals 13 residues. The germline gives CDR1 SQVTM, CDR2 ANQGSEA. V lost 6 bases and J lost 4; bases outside the gene matches: 4. This CDR3 is CSVPGQDNEKLFF. CDR3 sequence (DNA): TGCAGCGTGCCGGGACAGGATAATGAAAAACTGTTTTTT. The full variable domain, its missing parts supplied by reference TRBV29-1 and TRBJ1-4, is SAVISQKPSRDICQRGTSLTIQCQVDSQVTMMFWYRQQPGQSLTLIATANQGSEATYESGFVIDKFPISRPNLTFSTLTVSNMSPEDSSIYLCSVPGQDNEKLFFGSGTQLSVL.

V gene TRBV6-6 combines with J gene TRBJ2-5; D uncertain. V gave up 1 base and J gave up 3 bases, with 9 bases separating them. Germline CDR1 is MNHNY and CDR2 is SVGAGI (reference sequence). CDR3 length: 14 residues. CDR3 DNA: TGTGCCAGCAGTTACTGGGCAGACGAAGAGACCCAGTACTTC. Its translation is CASSYWADEETQYF.

This chain joins TRBV28 and TRBJ2-5, with 7 bases lining up with TRBD1. V shed 5 bases and J 2 bases; nucleotides not matched to a gene: 8. Per germline, CDR1 MDHEN and CDR2 SYDVKM. The CDR3 has 15 residues. The CDR3 spells CASSTRGQAQETQYF. The CDR3 region has the DNA TGTGCCAGCAGTACCCGTGGACAGGCGCAAGAGACCCAGTACTTC.

The chain employs TRBV7-2 and TRBJ2-7, with TRBD2 as a possible D gene (6 bases). Trimming stripped 5 bases from V and 3 bases from J, with 20 bases between. Germline loops: CDR1 SGHTA, CDR2 FQGNSA. This CDR3 comprises 16 residues. CDR3 amino acids: CASSRTGLPPVYEQYF. The CDR3 coding sequence is TGTGCCAGCAGCCGGACGGGACTTCCTCCCGTCTACGAGCAGTACTTC.

The chain joins TRBV21-1 to TRBJ2-6; the listed D gene, TRBD1, was not tested against the DNA. TRBV21-1 is deemed a pseudogene. The CDR3 has 15 residues. CDR3 region: CATSGHLSGANVLTF. The CDR3 region has the DNA TGTGCCACCTCGGGACACCTCTCTGGGGCCAACGTCCTGACTTTC.

This clone has just one count. The chain carries TRBV7-2 and TRBJ1-5; a possible D gene is TRBD1 (5 bases). The CDR3 consists of 16 residues. The germline V and J ends were trimmed by 1 base and 4 bases, with 14 bases remaining between them. Germline V gene sequence: CDR1 SGHTA, CDR2 FQGNSA. The CDR3 bases are TGTGCCAGCAGCTTAGACCACGGGGGGTTAAATCAGCCCCAGCATTTT. Encoded protein: CASSLDHGGLNQPQHF. The full variable domain, in which reference TRBV7-2 and TRBJ1-5 provide the parts outside the CDR3, is GAGVSQSPSNKVTEKGKDVELRCDPISGHTALYWYRQSLGQGLEFLIYFQGNSAPDKSGLPSDRFSAERTGGSVSTLTIQRTQQEDSAVYLCASSLDHGGLNQPQHFGDGTRLSIL.

The chain couples TRBV6-5 to TRBJ2-1; no clear D. Germline CDR1 reads MNHEY; CDR2 reads SVGAGI. Trimming pared 5 bases from V and 6 bases from J, leaving 5 bases between. This CDR3 has 11 amino acids. The CDR3 DNA reads as TGTGCCAGCAGTGGACCCAATGAGCAGTTCTTC. Its translation: CASSGPNEQFF.

The genes are TRBV7-2 and TRBJ1-1; D perhaps matches TRBD1 (6 bases). Per germline, CDR1 SGHTA and CDR2 FQGNSA. This CDR3 is built from 13 residues. The germline V and J ends were trimmed by 1 base and 9 bases, with 12 bases remaining between them. Written as DNA, the CDR3 is TGTGCCAGCAGCTTAGGGGTACAGGGAAAAGCTTTCTTT. It translates to CASSLGVQGKAFF. The full variable domain, rest sourced from reference TRBV7-2 and TRBJ1-1, is GAGVSQSPSNKVTEKGKDVELRCDPISGHTALYWYRQSLGQGLEFLIYFQGNSAPDKSGLPSDRFSAERTGGSVSTLTIQRTQQEDSAVYLCASSLGVQGKAFFGQGTRLTVV.

This chain connects TRBV2 to TRBJ2-3; 7 nucleotides align to TRBD2. Trimming cost V 1 base and J 6 bases; bases outside gene matches: 1. Germline V gene data show CDR1 as SNHLY and CDR2 as FYNNEI. This CDR3 region has 13 residues. CDR3 region: CASSEEAGDTQYF. CDR3 sequence (DNA): TGTGCCAGCAGTGAAGAAGCGGGGGATACGCAGTATTTT.

This chain uses TRBV10-2 with TRBJ1-1; TRBD1 might be the D (5 bases). The germline CDR1 and CDR2 sequences are WSHSY and SAAADI. Between the trimmed V and J ends, which lost 0 bases and 4 bases, there was a span of 6 bases. The CDR3 contains 13 residues. This CDR3 reads CASSESGGTEAFF. DNA for the CDR3: TGCGCCAGCAGTGAGTCCGGGGGCACTGAAGCTTTCTTT.

The chain links TRBV9 to TRBJ2-3; D assignment may be TRBD1 or TRBD2 (5 bases each). V gave up 5 bases and J gave up 3 bases, with 7 bases separating them. The CDR3 has 12 residues. The germline CDR1 and CDR2 sequences are SGDLS and YYNGEE. The CDR3, as DNA: TGTGCCAGCAGAGGGGAGACAGATACGCAGTATTTT. Translating it yields CASRGETDTQYF.